This paragraph reports one T cell receptor beta chain. The antigen this receptor binds is unknown. One base away there is no much larger clone; base qualities are not given. The data were obtained in a study of cytotoxic CD8 clonotypes in ibrutinib-treated CLL (dated by TCRdb to the early 2020s). Study-level background: The cohort included approximately 15 treatment-naive and 11 to 12 relapsed/refractory patients; some 18 were IGHV unmutated. Partial responses were observed in some 24 patients and complete responses in 2; after a median follow-up of 68 months, remission was maintained in approximately 14 patients and progression was observed in roughly 12. Response samples were obtained after a median of around eleven months of treatment, with a range of roughly 6 to 40 months. An average of around 250,000 productive templates and 94,082 productive rearrangements was obtained per sample. Longitudinal samples were obtainable from about 30% of the roughly 90 participants in the trial. Cryopreserved peripheral blood mononuclear cells were obtained before treatment, at response, and at either sustained remission or disease progression. Patients were still on ibrutinib when every remission and progressive disease sample was collected. General conclusions and limits of the study: Baseline clonality was found to be higher than that of age-matched healthy donors and was strongly correlated with circulating CD8+ T-cell counts. At ibrutinib response clonality went up, during sustained remission it held steady, and at progression it dropped back toward baseline. Lymph node repertoires were not examined, and the timing of sampling was not matched between patients in sustained remission and those whose disease progressed. Public clonotypes were rare and either shrank or stayed stable during treatment, and the rise in clonality at ibrutinib response reflected expansion of private clonotypes.

Each clonotype received, on average, 10x coverage in deep resolution sequencing performed on a MiSeq, where the target depth lay between 1 in 1 million and 1 in 200,000 T cells. The immunoSEQ hsTCRB Kit was used to generate TCR beta libraries. In the authors' own workflow: The data were analyzed with ImmunoSEQ Analyzer and ImmunoSEQ Data Assistant, and V, D and J gene assignments followed IMGT definitions. Clonality, which ranges from 0 to 1, was calculated as one minus the normalized Shannon entropy of productive rearrangement frequencies. Public clonotype analysis was restricted to overrepresented clonotypes comprising at least 0.05% of each patient's repertoire. More than ten age-matched healthy donor repertoires from immuneACCESS were used as controls for clonality. TCRdb's version of the immuneACCESS table is confined to in-frame rearrangements and falls short of the full clone set. An unresolved V gene accounts for under half of the shortfall where checked; the remainder is of unknown origin. V, J and clone size reflect that table, while D and trimming were determined from the DNA. The table for this sample lists about 300,000 clones; roughly 71% of them were counted only once. Roughly 6.3% of the sample comes from the top ten.

Around 2 micrograms of genomic DNA were extracted from cryopreserved PBMCs for TCR beta library preparation. Longitudinal blood samples from CLL patients on ibrutinib monotherapy underwent high-throughput TCR beta sequencing. Patients were enrolled in a phase 2 open-label single-center ibrutinib monotherapy trial. CDR3 length: 14 amino acids, cysteine to phenylalanine. Just the 42-base CDR3 DNA is kept, in frame starting at base 1. In the germline V gene, CDR1 corresponds to SQVTM and CDR2 to ANQGSEA. The germline V and J ends show losses of 4 bases and 2 bases respectively, and no gene match explains 7 bases of the junction.

Sample: PBMCs, taken after 36 months of ibrutinib treatment. The V and J segments used are TRBV29-1 and TRBJ2-7, and TRBD2 matches 8 of the central bases. The TCR was taken from a human donor with chronic lymphocytic leukemia. The CDR3 reads CSVGVGRETYEQYF. In nucleotides, the sequence is TGCAGCGTTGGGGTCGGGAGGGAGACCTACGAGCAGTACTTC.